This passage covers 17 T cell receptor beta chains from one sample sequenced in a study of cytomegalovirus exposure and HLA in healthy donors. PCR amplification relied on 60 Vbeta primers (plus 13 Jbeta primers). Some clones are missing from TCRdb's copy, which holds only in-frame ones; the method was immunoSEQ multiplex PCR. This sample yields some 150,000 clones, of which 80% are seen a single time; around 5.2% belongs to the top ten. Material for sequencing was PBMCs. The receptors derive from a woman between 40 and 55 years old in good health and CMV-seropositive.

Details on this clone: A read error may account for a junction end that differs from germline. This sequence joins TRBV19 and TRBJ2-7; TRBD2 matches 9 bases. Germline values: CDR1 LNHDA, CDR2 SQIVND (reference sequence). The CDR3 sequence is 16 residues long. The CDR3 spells CASSIEGGRASNEQYF. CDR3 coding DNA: TGTGCCAGTAGTATAGAAGGCGGGAGGGCCTCCAACGAGCAGTACTTC.

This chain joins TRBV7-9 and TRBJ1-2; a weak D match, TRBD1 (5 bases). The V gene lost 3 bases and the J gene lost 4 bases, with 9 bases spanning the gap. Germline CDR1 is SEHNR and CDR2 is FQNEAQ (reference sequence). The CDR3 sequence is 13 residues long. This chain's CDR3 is CASSFRQSYGYTF. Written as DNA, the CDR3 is TGTGCCAGCAGCTTTAGACAGAGCTATGGCTACACCTTC.

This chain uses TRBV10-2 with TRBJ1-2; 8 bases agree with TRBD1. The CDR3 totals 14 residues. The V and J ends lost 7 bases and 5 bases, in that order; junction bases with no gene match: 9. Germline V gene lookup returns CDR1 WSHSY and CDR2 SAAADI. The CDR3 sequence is CASTPRGQAYGYTF. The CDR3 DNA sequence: TGCGCCAGCACCCCCAGGGGGCAGGCTTATGGCTACACCTTC.

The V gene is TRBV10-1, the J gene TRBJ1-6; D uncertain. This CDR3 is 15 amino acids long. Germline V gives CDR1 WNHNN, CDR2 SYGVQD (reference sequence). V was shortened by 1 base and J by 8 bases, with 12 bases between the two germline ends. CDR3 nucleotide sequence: TGCGCCAGCAGTGAGTTGGGCCTCAACGATTCACCCCTCCACTTT. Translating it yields CASSELGLNDSPLHF.

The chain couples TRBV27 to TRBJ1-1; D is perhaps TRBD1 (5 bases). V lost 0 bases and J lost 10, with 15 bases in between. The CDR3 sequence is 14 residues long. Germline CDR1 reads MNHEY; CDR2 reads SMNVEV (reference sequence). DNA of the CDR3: TGTGCCAGCAGTTTATCGGGGCAGGGTGGTGGAGCTTTCTTT. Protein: CASSLSGQGGGAFF.

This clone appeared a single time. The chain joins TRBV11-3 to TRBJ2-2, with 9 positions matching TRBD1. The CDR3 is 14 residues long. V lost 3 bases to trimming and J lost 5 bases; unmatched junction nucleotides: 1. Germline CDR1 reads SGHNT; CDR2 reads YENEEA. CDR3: CASSLDRGTGELFF. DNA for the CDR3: TGTGCCAGCAGCTTGGACAGGGGTACCGGGGAGCTGTTTTTT.

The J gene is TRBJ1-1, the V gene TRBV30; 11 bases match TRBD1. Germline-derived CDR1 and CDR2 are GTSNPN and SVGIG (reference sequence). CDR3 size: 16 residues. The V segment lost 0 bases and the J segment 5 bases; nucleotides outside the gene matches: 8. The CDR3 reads CAWSVGGQGARTEAFF. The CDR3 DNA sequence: TGTGCCTGGAGTGTAGGAGGACAGGGGGCGCGTACTGAAGCTTTCTTT.

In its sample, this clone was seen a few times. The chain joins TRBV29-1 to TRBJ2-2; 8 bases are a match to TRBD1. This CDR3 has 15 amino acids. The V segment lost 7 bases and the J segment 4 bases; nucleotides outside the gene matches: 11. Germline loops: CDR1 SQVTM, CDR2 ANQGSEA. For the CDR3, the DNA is TGCAGCGGGGGGACAGGAATTGGTACCACCGGGGAGCTGTTTTTT. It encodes CSGGTGIGTTGELFF.

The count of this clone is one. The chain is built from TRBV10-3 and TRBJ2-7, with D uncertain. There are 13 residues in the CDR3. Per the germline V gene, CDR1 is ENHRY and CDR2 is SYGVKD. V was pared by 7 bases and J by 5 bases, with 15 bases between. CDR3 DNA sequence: TGTGCCATCAACCCCACAGCTGGCGACGAGCAGTACTTC. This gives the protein CAINPTAGDEQYF.

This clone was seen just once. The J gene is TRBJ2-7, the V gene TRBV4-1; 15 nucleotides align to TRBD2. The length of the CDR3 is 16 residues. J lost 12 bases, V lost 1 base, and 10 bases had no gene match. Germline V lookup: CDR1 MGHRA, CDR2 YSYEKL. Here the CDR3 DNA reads TGCGCCAGCAGCCAAGGGGGGGCGGGACTAGCGGGAGGATTGTACTTC. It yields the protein CASSQGGAGLAGGLYF.

The CDR3 region is CASSMGGSGANVLTF. CDR3 bases: TGTGCCAGTAGTATGGGGGGTTCTGGGGCCAACGTCCTGACTTTC. The chain has TRBV19 and TRBJ2-6; possibly TRBD2 for D (6 bases). This CDR3 is 15 amino acids long. Trimming left V 3 bases short and J 1 base short, with 7 bases between. Germline CDR1 and CDR2: LNHDA and SQIVND (reference sequence).

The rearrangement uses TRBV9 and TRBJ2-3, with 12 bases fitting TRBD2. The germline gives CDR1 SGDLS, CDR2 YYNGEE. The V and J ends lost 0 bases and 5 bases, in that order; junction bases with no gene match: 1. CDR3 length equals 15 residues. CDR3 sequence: CASSVGLAGVDTQYF. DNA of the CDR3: TGTGCCAGCAGCGTAGGACTAGCGGGAGTAGATACGCAGTATTTT.

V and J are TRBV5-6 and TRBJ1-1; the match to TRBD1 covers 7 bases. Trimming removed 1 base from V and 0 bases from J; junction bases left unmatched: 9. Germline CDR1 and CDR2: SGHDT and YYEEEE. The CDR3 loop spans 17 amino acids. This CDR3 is CASSLRRQGGLNTEAFF. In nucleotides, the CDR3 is TGTGCCAGCAGCTTGAGGAGGCAGGGGGGACTGAACACTGAAGCTTTCTTT.

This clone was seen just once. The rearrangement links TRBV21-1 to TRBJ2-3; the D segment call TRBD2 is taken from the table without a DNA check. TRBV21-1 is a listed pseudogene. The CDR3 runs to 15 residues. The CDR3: CASSNPAGGGDTQYF. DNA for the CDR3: TGTGCCAGCAGCAACCCAGCGGGGGGGGGAGATACGCAGTATTTT.

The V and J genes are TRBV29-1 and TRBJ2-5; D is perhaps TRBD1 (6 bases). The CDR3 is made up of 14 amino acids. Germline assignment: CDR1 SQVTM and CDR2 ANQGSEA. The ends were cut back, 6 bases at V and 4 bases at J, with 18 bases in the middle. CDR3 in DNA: TGCAGCGTCGAACAGGGTACGCTGAGAGAGACCCAGTACTTC. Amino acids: CSVEQGTLRETQYF.

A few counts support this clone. Here the CDR3 reads CASSLNRGRQPQHF. The CDR3 DNA reads as TGTGCCAGCAGCTTGAACAGGGGGCGTCAGCCCCAGCATTTT. The J gene is TRBJ1-5, the V gene TRBV7-3; 9 bases align to TRBD1. J lost 6 bases, V lost 3 bases, and 3 bases had no gene match. Per the germline V gene, CDR1 is SGHTA and CDR2 is FQGTGA. The CDR3 is made up of 14 amino acids.

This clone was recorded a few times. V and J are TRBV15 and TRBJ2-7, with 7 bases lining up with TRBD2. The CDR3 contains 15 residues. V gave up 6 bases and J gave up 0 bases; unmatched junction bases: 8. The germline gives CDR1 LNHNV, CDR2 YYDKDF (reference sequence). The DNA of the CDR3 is TGTGCCACCAGGGCTCCTAGCGGTGCCTCCTACGAGCAGTACTTC. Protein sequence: CATRAPSGASYEQYF.